The present T cell receptor beta chain was sequenced within a study of immune evolution from preneoplasia to lung adenocarcinoma. Study-level points and caveats: Later-stage lesions seemingly showed higher T cell density and diversity than normal lung.

The germline V gene has CDR1 SNHLY and CDR2 FYNNEI. This CDR3 is 13 amino acids long. V lost 6 bases to trimming and J lost 3 bases; unmatched junction nucleotides: 2. Between about 2014 and 2018, patients underwent resection in Japan or China. As concerns this clone: Antigen specificity is unknown.

Clones were sequenced by immunoSEQ multiplex PCR, and TCRdb holds only the in-frame ones, with some missing. The sample lists more than 3,500 clones; approximately 80% were seen once. This receptor was taken from a person aged 70 to 85 with lung adenocarcinoma. The J gene is TRBJ2-7, the V gene TRBV2; TRBD1 agrees at 10 bases. Material for sequencing was FFPE adjacent normal lung tissue. DNA of the CDR3: TGTGCCAGCAGGGACAGGGGGTTCTACGAGCAGTACTTC. Translating gives CASRDRGFYEQYF. Filled out from reference TRBV2 and TRBJ2-7, the complete variable domain reads EPEVTQTPSHQVTQMGQEVILRCVPISNHLYFYWYRQILGQKVEFLVSFYNNEISEKSEIFDDQFSVERPDGSNFTLKIRSTKLEDSAMYFCASRDRGFYEQYFGPGTRLTVT.